The clone carrying this T cell receptor beta chain is a singleton in its sample. The source of the sample is a study of blood T cell repertoires in COVID-19. Original processing notes: Estimated nucleated cell counts came from reference gene primer amplification. TCRdb's table, derived via immunoSEQ multiplex PCR, lists solely in-frame clones and lacks some. The V and J calls and the clone size are those of that table, but D and trimming were determined from the DNA. This sample has fewer than 40,000 clones; approximately 90% occur once, and the top ten carry 34%. This clonotype was sampled from a man between 65 and 80 years old with active COVID-19. Material: peripheral blood.

CDR3 sequence: CAWKGAPDTQYF. Here the CDR3 DNA reads TGTGCCTGGAAGGGGGCCCCAGATACGCAGTATTTT. V is TRBV30 and J is TRBJ2-3, with 7 nucleotides matching TRBD1. Unmatched junction bases numbered 2, after V lost 4 bases and J lost 4 bases. Germline loops: CDR1 GTSNPN, CDR2 SVGIG (reference sequence). The CDR3 is made up of 12 amino acids.